This is a list of T cell receptor beta chains from one sample in a study of cytomegalovirus exposure and HLA in healthy donors. Method: immunoSEQ multiplex PCR; TCRdb's copy keeps in-frame clones and lacks some. Here the sample spans approximately 74,000 clones, more than 70% being singletons. The material sequenced was PBMCs. The receptors here all came from a man aged 40-55 years in good health and CMV-seronegative. Each CDR3 is given without its conserved first and last residue. The D gene is left open where the match is weak.

TRBV25-1	TRBD2	TRBJ2-1	ASSEVGAGVGNEQF
TRBV7-2	.	TRBJ2-2	ASSLLPRANTGELF
TRBV5-6	.	TRBJ2-1	ASTNEGWAGDEQF
TRBV27	.	TRBJ1-2	ASSLHGGANYGYT
TRBV5-6	TRBD1	TRBJ1-5	ASSLSRTGWVRGNQPQH
TRBV10-2	.	TRBJ2-1	ASSESPGSYNEQF
TRBV5-4	.	TRBJ2-7	ASSLAKQPVYEQY
TRBV5-6	.	TRBJ1-2	ASSTTGTSRYGYT
TRBV4-2	TRBD1	TRBJ1-1	ASSQDGTDEAF
TRBV7-9	.	TRBJ2-7	ASSVTVYEQY
TRBV28	.	TRBJ1-2	ASERDSNYGYT
TRBV7-6	.	TRBJ2-7	ASSPPDSLYEQY
TRBV6-1	.	TRBJ2-3	ASRFGGTDTQY
TRBV7-3	.	TRBJ2-5	ASSFAGTAQETQY
TRBV19	TRBD1	TRBJ2-3	ASRTGTRSTDTQY
TRBV28	.	TRBJ2-7	ASSFLAGGSYEQY
TRBV29-1	.	TRBJ2-5	SAVVGGSETQY
TRBV29-1	.	TRBJ2-5	SVEKGAETQY
TRBV15	TRBD1	TRBJ2-7	ATSRDRAGQGEGGQY
TRBV7-2	TRBD2	TRBJ2-1	ASSLGLAGGLGEQF
TRBV6-1	.	TRBJ2-1	ASSEASGSYNEQF
TRBV6-5	.	TRBJ1-2	ASRSDRYYGYT
TRBV6-4	TRBD2	.	ASRIVGTIYEQY
TRBV10-1	.	TRBJ1-5	ASSEGSQPQH
TRBV11-1	.	TRBJ2-3	ASSLSGSNTDTQY
TRBV5-1	.	TRBJ2-3	ASSLTGLADTQY
TRBV10-3	TRBD1	TRBJ2-1	AISPRGTGDNEQF
TRBV6-5	TRBD1	TRBJ2-1	ASSPGQINEQF
TRBV25-1	TRBD1	TRBJ2-5	ASSRGQVKGETQY
TRBV28	.	TRBJ1-1	ASSFLRSQRLGTEAF
TRBV27	TRBD2	TRBJ2-1	ATSSREGLYNEQF
TRBV7-9	.	TRBJ1-2	ASSRVNYGYT
TRBV28	.	TRBJ2-6	ASSFWLAGANVLT
TRBV9	.	TRBJ1-2	ASSVSFNYGYT
TRBV18	.	TRBJ2-3	ASSPRGQSTDTQY
TRBV27	.	TRBJ2-1	ASSVGLFDEQF
TRBV18	.	TRBJ1-1	ASSPNTGNTEAF
TRBV18	TRBD1	TRBJ2-7	ASSPPTGTGGTYEQY
TRBV5-4	.	TRBJ2-3	ASSLVTPGGTDTQY
TRBV29-1	TRBD2	TRBJ2-3	SVEQLAGADSDTQY
TRBV6-1	.	TRBJ1-4	ASNGGGSNEKLF
TRBV13	.	TRBJ2-7	ASSLEGLESEQY
TRBV5-6	.	TRBJ2-5	ASSLDGETQY
TRBV6-5	.	TRBJ2-5	ASSYSGSGGKETQY
TRBV5-3	TRBD1	TRBJ2-7	ARSLFRQGVSSYEQY